A single T cell receptor beta chain is shown here with its context. Its target is not known. Profiled with immunoSEQ multiplex PCR; TCRdb holds only in-frame clones, not every one. This sample has about 130,000 clones, with around nine tenths found just once. The data belong to a study of T cell responses to AZD1222 COVID-19 vaccine. Study conclusions and caveats: Mostly white British, mostly female donors; authors suggested clonal diversity may be underestimated.

V dropped 5 bases and J dropped 0 bases, with 7 bases sitting between them. Germline loops: CDR1 SGHTA, CDR2 FQGNSA. The CDR3 extends over 13 amino acids. This material consisted of peripheral blood, taken on day 0 of AZD1222 vaccination. The origin of this receptor is an adult in good health. The chain employs TRBV7-2 and TRBJ1-1, with D maybe TRBD1 (5 bases). The CDR3 DNA reads as TGTGCCAGCAGCGACAGATTGAACACTGAAGCTTTCTTT. Protein sequence: CASSDRLNTEAFF.